A selection of T cell receptor beta chains follows, all from one sample in a study of OX40 agonist ivuxolimab in advanced cancers. TCRdb's table, derived via immunoSEQ multiplex PCR, lists solely in-frame clones and lacks some. This repertoire shows tens of thousands of clones, around nine tenths found once; its top ten account for about 1.6%. Specimen: CD4+ or CD8+ T cells sorted from blood, collected in a trial of the OX40 agonist ivuxolimab. These receptors were collected from an adult with an advanced solid tumor such as melanoma, head and neck, liver or kidney cancer. Each CDR3 is given with its conserved first and last residue. Each record gives: V gene, D gene, clone size, J gene, CDR3 DNA, CDR3 protein. A D gene is named only where the DNA matches it firmly. Not every row has a clone size; where given, it reads once, few, many or a size class.

TRBV11-1	-	-	TRBJ1-6	TGTGCCAGTGGGGGAGGGCATAATTCACCCCTCCACTTT	CASGGGHNSPLHF
TRBV6-5	-	-	TRBJ1-5	TGTGCCAGCAGTTACGCGGGTAGCAATCAGCCCCAGCATTTT	CASSYAGSNQPQHF
TRBV7-2	-	-	TRBJ2-7	TGTGCCAGCAGCCCCCCACGTACGGACGAGCAGTACTTC	CASSPPRTDEQYF
TRBV4-1	-	-	TRBJ1-1	TGCGCCAGCAGCCAAGGCCCCCGGGGGGGGAACACTGAAGCTTTCTTT	CASSQGPRGGNTEAFF
TRBV2	TRBD1	few	TRBJ1-5	TGTGCCAGCAATGGACAGGGGGCAGGGCAGCCCCAGCATTTT	CASNGQGAGQPQHF
TRBV30	TRBD1	-	TRBJ1-4	TGTGCCTGGAGCTCCCGAGCCGGGACAGCTAATGAAAAACTGTTTTTT	CAWSSRAGTANEKLFF
TRBV7-6	-	-	TRBJ2-3	TGTGCCAGCAGCTTAGGGGGGGCCTTAGGAGATACGCAGTATTTT	CASSLGGALGDTQYF
TRBV7-2	-	-	TRBJ1-5	TGTGCCAGCAGCTTGAACAGGGTTCCGAATCAGCCCCAGCATTTT	CASSLNRVPNQPQHF
TRBV5-6	TRBD1	-	TRBJ1-5	TGTGCCAGCAACCAAATGGACAGGGCGGATCAGCCCCAGCATTTT	CASNQMDRADQPQHF
TRBV27	TRBD2	-	TRBJ2-3	TGTGCCAGCCGGCCGGGACTACGGGGCACAGATACGCAGTATTTT	CASRPGLRGTDTQYF
TRBV6-1	-	-	TRBJ2-3	TGTGCCAGCAGTGAAGGGGTGGTCACAGATACGCAGTATTTT	CASSEGVVTDTQYF
TRBV5-6	-	-	TRBJ2-5	TGTGCCAGCAGCTCGTTCATAGGACCGCGACAAGAGACCCAGTACTTC	CASSSFIGPRQETQYF
TRBV5-1	TRBD1	-	TRBJ2-2	TGCGCCAGCAGCTTCACCGGGACAGGGCCCTTCACCGGGGAGCTGTTTTTT	CASSFTGTGPFTGELFF
TRBV7-9	-	-	TRBJ1-4	TGTGCCAGCAGCTTAGGTAGACAGACTGCAACTAATGAAAAACTGTTTTTT	CASSLGRQTATNEKLFF
TRBV27	-	-	TRBJ1-5	TGTGCCAGCAGGGGTGCCGACAGATACAATCAGCCCCAGCATTTT	CASRGADRYNQPQHF
TRBV5-4	-	-	TRBJ1-2	TGTGCCAGCAGCTTGGCGAGTACAGGGCGCTATGGCTACACCTTC	CASSLASTGRYGYTF
TRBV11-2	-	-	TRBJ2-7	TGTGCCAGCAGCCGCCTACAGGCATCGAGTTCCTACGAGCAGTACTTC	CASSRLQASSSYEQYF
TRBV19	TRBD1	-	TRBJ2-2	TGTGCCAGTAGTATAGGGCGTCGACAGGGTGGGGCCGGGGAGCTGTTTTTT	CASSIGRRQGGAGELFF
TRBV18	-	once	TRBJ1-2	TGTGCCAGCTCACCACCGGTGGACGGCTATGGCTACACCTTC	CASSPPVDGYGYTF
TRBV5-4	TRBD1	few	TRBJ1-4	TGTGCCAGCAGCTTGGGGGCGCAGGGGGCGATTAATGAAAAACTGTTTTTT	CASSLGAQGAINEKLFF
TRBV6-5	TRBD1	-	TRBJ1-1	TGTGCCAGCAGTTTTGGGACAGCCATGAACACTGAAGCTTTCTTT	CASSFGTAMNTEAFF
TRBV4-2	-	many	TRBJ1-1	TGTGCCAGCAGCCAAGAATCAAGAAGGACTGAAGCTTTCTTT	CASSQESRRTEAFF
TRBV11-1	-	-	TRBJ2-2	TGTGCCAGCAGCTTAGTTGCGTCCGGCACCGGGGAGCTGTTTTTT	CASSLVASGTGELFF
TRBV5-1	TRBD1	-	TRBJ2-2	TGCGCCAGCAGCTATACAGGGGGAGCCGGGGAGCTGTTTTTT	CASSYTGGAGELFF
TRBV6-5	-	-	TRBJ2-7	TGTGCCAGCAGGAGACAGGGAGGTTCCTACGAGCAGTACTTC	CASRRQGGSYEQYF
TRBV29-1	-	-	TRBJ2-2	TGCAGCGTTGAACGGCAGGGTGGCACCGGGGAGCTGTTTTTT	CSVERQGGTGELFF
TRBV19	TRBD2	-	TRBJ2-3	TGTGCCAGTAGTACCATAGCGGGAGGGAGCACAGATACGCAGTATTTT	CASSTIAGGSTDTQYF
TRBV10-3	TRBD2	-	TRBJ2-1	TGTGCCATCAGTGTAGGAGCGGGAGGAGAAAATGAGCAGTTCTTC	CAISVGAGGENEQFF